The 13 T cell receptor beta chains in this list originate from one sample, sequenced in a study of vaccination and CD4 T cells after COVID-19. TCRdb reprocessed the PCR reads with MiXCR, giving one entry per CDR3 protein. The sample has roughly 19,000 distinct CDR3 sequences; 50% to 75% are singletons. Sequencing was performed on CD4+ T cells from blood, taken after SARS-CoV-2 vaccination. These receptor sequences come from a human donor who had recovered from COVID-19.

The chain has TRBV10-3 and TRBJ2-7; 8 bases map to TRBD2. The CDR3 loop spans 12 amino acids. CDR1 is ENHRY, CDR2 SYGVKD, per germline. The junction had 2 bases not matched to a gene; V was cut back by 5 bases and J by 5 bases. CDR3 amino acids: CAISSGGDEQYF. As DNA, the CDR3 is TGTGCCATCAGTTCCGGGGGGGACGAGCAGTACTTC.

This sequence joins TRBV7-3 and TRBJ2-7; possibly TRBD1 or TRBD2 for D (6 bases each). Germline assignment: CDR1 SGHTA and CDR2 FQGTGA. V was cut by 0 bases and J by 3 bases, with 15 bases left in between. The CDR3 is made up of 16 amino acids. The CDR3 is CASSLTGLEGGYEQYF. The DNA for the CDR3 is TGTGCCAGCAGCTTAACGGGACTCGAAGGGGGCTACGAGCAGTACTTC.

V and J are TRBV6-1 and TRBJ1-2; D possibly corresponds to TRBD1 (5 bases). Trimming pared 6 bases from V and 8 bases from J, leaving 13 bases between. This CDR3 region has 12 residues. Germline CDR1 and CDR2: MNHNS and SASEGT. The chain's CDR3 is CASSFPGQGYTF. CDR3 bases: TGTGCCAGCAGCTTCCCGGGGCAAGGCTACACCTTC.

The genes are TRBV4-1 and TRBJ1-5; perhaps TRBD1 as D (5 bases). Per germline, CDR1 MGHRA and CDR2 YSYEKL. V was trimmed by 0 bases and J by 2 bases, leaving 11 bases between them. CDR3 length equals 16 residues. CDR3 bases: TGCGCCAGCAGCCAAGATGGGGGGTTAGGCAATCAGCCCCAGCATTTT. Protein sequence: CASSQDGGLGNQPQHF.

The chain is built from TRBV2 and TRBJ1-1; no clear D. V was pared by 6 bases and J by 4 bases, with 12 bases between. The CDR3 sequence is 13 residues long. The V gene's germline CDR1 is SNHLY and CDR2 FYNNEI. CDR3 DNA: TGTGCCAGCAGAAGGACTCAGTCCACTGAAGCTTTCTTT. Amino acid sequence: CASRRTQSTEAFF. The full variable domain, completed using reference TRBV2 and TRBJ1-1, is EPEVTQTPSHQVTQMGQEVILRCVPISNHLYFYWYRQILGQKVEFLVSFYNNEISEKSEIFDDQFSVERPDGSNFTLKIRSTKLEDSAMYFCASRRTQSTEAFFGQGTRLTVV.

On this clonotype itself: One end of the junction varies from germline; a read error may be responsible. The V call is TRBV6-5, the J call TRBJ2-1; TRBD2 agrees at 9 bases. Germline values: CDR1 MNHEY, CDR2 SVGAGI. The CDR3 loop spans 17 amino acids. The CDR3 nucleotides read TGTACCAGCAGTTACGACCGACTAGCGGTTAGCTACAATGAGCAGTTCTTC. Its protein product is CTSSYDRLAVSYNEQFF.

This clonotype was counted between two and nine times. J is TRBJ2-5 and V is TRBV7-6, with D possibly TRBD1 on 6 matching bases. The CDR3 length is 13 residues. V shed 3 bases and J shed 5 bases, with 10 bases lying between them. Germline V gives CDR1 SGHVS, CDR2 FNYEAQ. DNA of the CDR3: TGTGCCAGCAGCTTGGGACACGGCGAGACCCAGTACTTC. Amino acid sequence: CASSLGHGETQYF.

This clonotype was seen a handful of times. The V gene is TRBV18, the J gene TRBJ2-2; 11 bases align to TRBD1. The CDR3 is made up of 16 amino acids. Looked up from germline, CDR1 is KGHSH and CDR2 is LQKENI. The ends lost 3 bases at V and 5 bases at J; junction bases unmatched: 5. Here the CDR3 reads CASSPMDRGQTGELFF. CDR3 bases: TGTGCCAGCTCACCGATGGACAGGGGGCAAACCGGGGAGCTGTTTTTT.

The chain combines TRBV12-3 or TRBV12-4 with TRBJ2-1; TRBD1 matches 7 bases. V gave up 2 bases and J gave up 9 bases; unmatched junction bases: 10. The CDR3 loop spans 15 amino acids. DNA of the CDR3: TGTGCCAGCAGTTTACTTACAGGGGCGGGCTCTGAGCAGTTCTTC. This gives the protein CASSLLTGAGSEQFF.

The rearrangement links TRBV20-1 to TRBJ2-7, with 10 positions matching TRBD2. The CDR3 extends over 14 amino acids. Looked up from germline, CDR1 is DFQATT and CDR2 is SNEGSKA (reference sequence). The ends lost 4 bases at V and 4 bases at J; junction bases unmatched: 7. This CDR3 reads CSATSGRARYEQYF. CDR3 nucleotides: TGCAGTGCTACCAGCGGGAGGGCCAGGTACGAGCAGTACTTC.

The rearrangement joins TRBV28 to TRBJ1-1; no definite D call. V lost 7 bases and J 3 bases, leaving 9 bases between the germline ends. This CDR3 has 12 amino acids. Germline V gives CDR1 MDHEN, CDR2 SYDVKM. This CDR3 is CASINTYTEAFF. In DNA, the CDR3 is TGTGCCAGCATAAACACTTACACTGAAGCTTTCTTT.

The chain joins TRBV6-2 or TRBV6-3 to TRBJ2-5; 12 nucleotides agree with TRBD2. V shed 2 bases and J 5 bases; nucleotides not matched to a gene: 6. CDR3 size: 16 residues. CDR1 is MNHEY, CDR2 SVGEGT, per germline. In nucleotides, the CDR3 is TGTGCCAGCAGTTACCACGGACTAGCGGGACATGAGACCCAGTACTTC. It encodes CASSYHGLAGHETQYF.

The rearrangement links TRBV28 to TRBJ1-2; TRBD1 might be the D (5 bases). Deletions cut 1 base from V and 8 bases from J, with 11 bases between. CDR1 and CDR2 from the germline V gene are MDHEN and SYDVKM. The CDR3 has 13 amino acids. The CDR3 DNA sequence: TGTGCCAGCAGTTTATCCGACAGTTGGGGCTACACCTTC. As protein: CASSLSDSWGYTF.